Presented here are 23 T cell receptor beta chains from one specimen sequenced in a study of regulatory T cells in long-lasting Graves disease. CDR3-region Arm-PCR and iRepertoire HTBI primers produced the TCR beta libraries. TCRdb re-called the multiplex PCR reads through MiXCR, storing one row per CDR3 protein. The table includes about 320,000 distinct CDR3 sequences, 15% to 20% detected once. Time point specified: newly diagnosed GD, antithyroid drugs for less than 3 months. Making the TCR library involved RNA that had been extracted from PBMCs. Sequences were derived from peripheral blood mononuclear cells (PBMCs), sampled at new diagnosis, from a patient treated with antithyroid drugs. Receptors were obtained from a female donor with Graves disease.

This chain joins TRBV27 and TRBJ1-6; D gene uncertain. Germline lookup yields CDR1 MNHEY and CDR2 SMNVEV (reference sequence). V was clipped by 7 bases and J by 9 bases, with 13 bases between them. The CDR3 has 13 residues. The CDR3 protein is CASTPSWSSPLHF. The CDR3 DNA follows: TGTGCCAGCACCCCATCGTGGTCTTCACCCCTCCACTTT.

This clonotype was picked up many times. The chain has TRBV18 and TRBJ1-1; D is ambiguous. The CDR3 covers 15 residues. Germline V CDR1 and CDR2: KGHSH, LQKENI. Trimming took off 3 bases at V and 0 bases at J, with 11 bases between the two ends. Written as DNA, the CDR3 is TGTGCCAGCTCACCGAGGGAAGAAATGAACACTGAAGCTTTCTTT. Its protein product is CASSPREEMNTEAFF. Filled out from reference TRBV18 and TRBJ1-1, the complete variable domain reads NAGVMQNPRHLVRRRGQEARLRCSPMKGHSHVYWYRQLPEEGLKFMVYLQKENIIDESGMPKERFSAEFPKEGPSILRIQQVVRGDSAAYFCASSPREEMNTEAFFGQGTRLTVV.

CDR3 in DNA: TGTGCCAGCACAGGGACACGAAATTCACCCCTCCACTTT. Its translation is CASTGTRNSPLHF. The J gene is TRBJ1-6, the V gene TRBV2, with D possibly being TRBD1 (6 bases). V lost 7 bases and J lost 7, with 11 bases in between. Germline V gene lookup returns CDR1 SNHLY and CDR2 FYNNEI. The CDR3 is 13 residues long.

This clonotype has ten or more counts. J is TRBJ1-1 and V is TRBV11-3, with D tentatively TRBD1 (6 bases). V was pared by 7 bases and J by 6 bases, with 18 bases between. The CDR3 sequence is 14 residues long. Germline CDR1 SGHNT, CDR2 YENEEA. The CDR3 protein is CASTSEGGEAEAFF. CDR3 nucleotide sequence: TGTGCCAGCACCTCTGAGGGGGGAGAGGCTGAAGCTTTCTTT.

This sequence joins TRBV10-3 and TRBJ2-5; D may match TRBD1 or TRBD2 (5 bases each). Deletions cut 8 bases from V and 5 bases from J, with 12 bases between. Germline V CDR1 and CDR2: ENHRY, SYGVKD. This CDR3 contains 12 residues. The CDR3 nucleotides read TGTGCCATCCGGGACCCCGAGGAGACCCAGTACTTC. It encodes CAIRDPEETQYF.

Remarks on this clonotype: A far larger clone is one base from this, pointing to a likely read error. V usage is TRBV6-2 or TRBV6-3 and J usage is TRBJ1-1; D not certain. Trimming stripped 6 bases from V and 0 bases from J, with 17 bases between. CDR3 length equals 16 residues. CDR1 and CDR2 (germline): MNHEY, SVGEGT. CDR3 DNA: TGTGCCAGCAGCTATGCTTCAGAGGCGTTGAACACTGAAGCTTTCTTT. It is translated as CASSYASEALNTEAFF.

V usage is TRBV28 and J usage is TRBJ2-7, with D uncertain. The germline V gene encodes CDR1 MDHEN and CDR2 SYDVKM. The germline V and J ends were trimmed by 4 bases and 9 bases, with 10 bases remaining between them. The CDR3 loop spans 11 amino acids. The CDR3 region has the DNA TGTGCCAGCAGTTCCCTTTATGTGCAGTACTTC. Its translation: CASSSLYVQYF.

A word on this clonotype: This likely came from a read error, as a far larger clone is one base away. This rearrangement joins TRBV30 to TRBJ2-1; 10 bases are a match to TRBD2. TRBJ2-5 explains the end of the DNA better; the J call may be wrong. The germline CDR1 and CDR2 sequences are GTSNPN and SVGIG (reference sequence). CDR3 length: 16 residues. Here the CDR3 reads CAWSVPPSGRGETQYF. The CDR3 DNA reads as TGTGCCTGGAGTGTACCGCCTAGCGGGAGAGGAGAGACCCAGTACTTC.

A remark on this clonotype: At one of its ends the junction is not consistent with the germline gene, which may arise from a read error. J is TRBJ2-2 and V is TRBV3-1; 10 bases match TRBD2. CDR3 size: 19 residues. Germline CDR1 and CDR2: LGHDT and YNNKEL (reference sequence). The CDR3 DNA sequence: TGTGCCAGCAGCCTTTTCTTTGCGTCTAGCGGGAGTAGCACCAGGGAGCTGTTTTTT. This encodes CASSLFFASSGSSTRELFF.

This clonotype showed up many times. The rearrangement links TRBV20-1 to TRBJ2-7; 16 bases agree with TRBD2. The CDR3 extends over 17 amino acids. Germline values: CDR1 DFQATT, CDR2 SNEGSKA (reference sequence). The junction had 6 bases not matched to a gene; V was cut back by 0 bases and J by 4 bases. Written as DNA, the CDR3 is TGCAGTGCTAGAGATCAGGGACTAGCGGGAGGGCTATACGAGCAGTACTTC. This sequence encodes CSARDQGLAGGLYEQYF.

This clonotype has ten or more counts. The gene calls are TRBV6-2 or TRBV6-3 and TRBJ2-1; 7 bases agree with TRBD2. Trimming at V came to 7 bases and at J to 0 bases, leaving 6 bases not matched to a gene. The CDR3 loop spans 15 amino acids. Germline loops: CDR1 MNHEY, CDR2 SVGEGT. CDR3: CASNLAASSYNEQFF. CDR3 in DNA: TGTGCCAGCAATCTAGCGGCCAGCTCCTACAATGAGCAGTTCTTC.

In its sample, this clonotype was seen many times. The V call is TRBV12-3 or TRBV12-4, the J call TRBJ1-1, with 8 nucleotides matching TRBD1. V lost 5 bases and J lost 1; bases outside the gene matches: 6. The CDR3 totals 15 residues. The CDR3 loop reads CASSPPTGANTEAFF. The DNA of the CDR3 is TGTGCCAGCAGTCCCCCGACAGGGGCGAACACTGAAGCTTTCTTT.

The chain links TRBV29-1 to TRBJ2-2; D unclear. The CDR3 loop spans 14 amino acids. V lost 5 bases, J lost 1 base, and 11 bases lay in between. The germline V gene has CDR1 SQVTM and CDR2 ANQGSEA. In DNA, the CDR3 is TGCAGCGTTTACGGCGGTGGGAACACCGGGGAGCTGTTTTTT. Translating gives CSVYGGGNTGELFF.

In its sample, this clonotype was seen many times. V gene TRBV12-3 or TRBV12-4 combines with J gene TRBJ2-1, with 7 bases lining up with TRBD2. CDR3 size: 14 residues. Trimming took 3 bases from V and 9 from J; bases not matched to a gene: 8. The CDR3 loop reads CASSFGGRGGEQFF. The DNA of the CDR3 is TGTGCCAGCAGTTTCGGGGGGAGAGGCGGTGAGCAGTTCTTC.

There are a few counts of this clonotype. The chain links TRBV29-1 to TRBJ1-1, with unresolved D. Looked up from germline, CDR1 is SQVTM and CDR2 is ANQGSEA. This CDR3 is 14 amino acids long. V was cut by 7 bases and J by 4 bases, with 19 bases left in between. DNA of the CDR3: TGCAGCGCCCGAAGCCGGTCTGGCGGCACTGAAGCTTTCTTT. This translates into CSARSRSGGTEAFF. Together with reference TRBV29-1 and TRBJ1-1, the CDR3 gives the full variable domain: SAVISQKPSRDICQRGTSLTIQCQVDSQVTMMFWYRQQPGQSLTLIATANQGSEATYESGFVIDKFPISRPNLTFSTLTVSNMSPEDSSIYLCSARSRSGGTEAFFGQGTRLTVV.

The chain is built from TRBV9 and TRBJ2-7, with 7 nucleotides matching TRBD2. This CDR3 is built from 16 residues. CDR1 SGDLS and CDR2 YYNGEE come from the germline V gene. Unmatched junction bases numbered 10, after V lost 4 bases and J lost 0 bases. The CDR3, as DNA: TGTGCCAGCAGCTTAGGGAGGGGCGGATTCTCCTACGAGCAGTACTTC. Its protein is CASSLGRGGFSYEQYF. The variable domain in full, with the rest retrieved from reference TRBV9 and TRBJ2-7, is DSGVTQTPKHLITATGQRVTLRCSPRSGDLSVYWYQQSLDQGLQFLIQYYNGEERAKGNILERFSAQQFPDLHSELNLSSLELGDSALYFCASSLGRGGFSYEQYFGPGTRLTVT.

This clonotype appeared many times. This chain joins TRBV27 and TRBJ1-1; 9 nucleotides line up with TRBD1. The CDR3 is 14 residues long. J gave up 7 bases and V 3 bases, and 6 bases lay outside the gene matches. Germline values: CDR1 MNHEY, CDR2 SMNVEV (reference sequence). The CDR3 reads CASSFTGGAVEAFF. DNA of the CDR3: TGTGCCAGCAGTTTCACAGGGGGCGCGGTTGAAGCTTTCTTT.

This clonotype was counted at least ten times. The chain joins TRBV9 to TRBJ2-7; 10 positions agree with TRBD2. Germline lookup yields CDR1 SGDLS and CDR2 YYNGEE. With 0 bases clipped from V and 5 bases from J, the junction kept 2 bases outside the gene matches. The CDR3 runs 14 residues. The CDR3 here is CASSVASGSNEQYF. CDR3 DNA: TGTGCCAGCAGCGTAGCTAGCGGGAGCAACGAGCAGTACTTC. The whole variable domain, remainder taken from reference TRBV9 and TRBJ2-7, is DSGVTQTPKHLITATGQRVTLRCSPRSGDLSVYWYQQSLDQGLQFLIQYYNGEERAKGNILERFSAQQFPDLHSELNLSSLELGDSALYFCASSVASGSNEQYFGPGTRLTVT.

The CDR3 nucleotides are TGTGCCAGCAGCCCGCATAGAGGTGTACTACGGGGTGAGCAGTTCTTC. Encoded protein: CASSPHRGVLRGEQFF. The chain employs TRBV7-6 and TRBJ2-1; D perhaps matches TRBD2 (5 bases). The V gene lost 5 bases and the J gene lost 9 bases, with 23 bases spanning the gap. Germline V lookup: CDR1 SGHVS, CDR2 FNYEAQ. CDR3 length equals 16 residues. Based on the CDR3 plus reference TRBV7-6 and TRBJ2-1, the full variable domain is GAGVSQSPRYKVTKRGQDVALRCDPISGHVSLYWYRQALGQGPEFLTYFNYEAQQDKSGLPNDRFSAERPEGSISTLTIQRTEQRDSAMYRCASSPHRGVLRGEQFFGPGTRLTVL.

This clonotype was recorded many times. The chain carries TRBV7-9 and TRBJ1-4; the D is unclear. Between the trimmed V and J ends, which lost 4 bases and 8 bases, there was a span of 14 bases. Germline-derived CDR1 and CDR2 are SEHNR and FQNEAQ (reference sequence). The CDR3 runs to 14 residues. The CDR3 is CASSSGPFEEKLFF. CDR3 DNA: TGTGCCAGCAGCTCGGGTCCGTTTGAGGAAAAACTGTTTTTT.

This rearrangement joins TRBV7-3 to TRBJ2-3; TRBD1 agrees at 8 bases. Looked up from germline, CDR1 is SGHTA and CDR2 is FQGTGA. The ends lost 0 bases at V and 1 base at J; junction bases unmatched: 6. CDR3 length: 17 amino acids. CDR3 amino acids: CASSLTRAGGRTDTQYF. Written as DNA, the CDR3 is TGTGCCAGCAGCTTAACGAGGGCAGGGGGCCGCACAGATACGCAGTATTTT.

J is TRBJ2-7 and V is TRBV18; D gene ambiguous. Trimming left V 2 bases short and J 5 bases short, with 10 bases between. The CDR3 is made up of 13 amino acids. Germline-derived CDR1 and CDR2 are KGHSH and LQKENI. CDR3 sequence (DNA): TGTGCCAGCTCACCAATTGCTGGGAACGAGCAGTACTTC. Protein: CASSPIAGNEQYF. Full variable domain (missing parts from reference TRBV18 and TRBJ2-7): NAGVMQNPRHLVRRRGQEARLRCSPMKGHSHVYWYRQLPEEGLKFMVYLQKENIIDESGMPKERFSAEFPKEGPSILRIQQVVRGDSAAYFCASSPIAGNEQYFGPGTRLTVT.

This clonotype was observed many times. The rearrangement uses TRBV2 and TRBJ2-1, with TRBD1 identical over 8 bases. The germline CDR1 and CDR2 sequences are SNHLY and FYNNEI. Unmatched junction bases numbered 10, after V lost 3 bases and J lost 9 bases. The CDR3 spans 15 residues. The CDR3 bases are TGTGCCAGCAGTGAGGGCCAGGGGGCGCGGGGTGAGCAGTTCTTC. Its translation is CASSEGQGARGEQFF.